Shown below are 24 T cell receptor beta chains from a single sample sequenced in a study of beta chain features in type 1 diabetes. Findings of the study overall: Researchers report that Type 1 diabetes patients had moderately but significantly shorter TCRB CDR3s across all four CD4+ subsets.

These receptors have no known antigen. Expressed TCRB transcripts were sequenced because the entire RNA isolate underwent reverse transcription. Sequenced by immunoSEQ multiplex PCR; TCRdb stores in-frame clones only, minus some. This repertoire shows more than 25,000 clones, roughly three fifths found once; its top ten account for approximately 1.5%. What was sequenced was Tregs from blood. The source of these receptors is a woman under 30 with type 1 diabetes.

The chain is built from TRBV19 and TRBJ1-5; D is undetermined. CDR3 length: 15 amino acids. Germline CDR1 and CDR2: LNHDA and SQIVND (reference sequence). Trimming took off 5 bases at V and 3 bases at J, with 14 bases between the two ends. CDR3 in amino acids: CASSLEALNNQPQHF. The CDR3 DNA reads TGTGCCAGTAGTTTGGAGGCCCTTAACAATCAGCCCCAGCATTTT.

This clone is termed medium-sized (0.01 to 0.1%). CDR3 nucleotide sequence: TGTGCCAGCACCCCAAGGGGAGGGGGACGTGTGACCCAGTACTTC. This translates into CASTPRGGGRVTQYF. The gene calls are TRBV6-6 and TRBJ2-5; D perhaps matches TRBD2 (7 bases). The germline V and J ends were trimmed by 7 bases and 7 bases, with 22 bases remaining between them. Germline V CDR1 and CDR2: MNHNY, SVGAGI (reference sequence). This CDR3 is 15 amino acids long.

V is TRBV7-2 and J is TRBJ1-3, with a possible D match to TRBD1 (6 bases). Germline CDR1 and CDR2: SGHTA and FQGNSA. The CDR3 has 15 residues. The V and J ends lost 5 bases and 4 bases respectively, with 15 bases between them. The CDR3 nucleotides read TGTGCCAGCAGCCCAAGGGGGGGGTTAGGAAACACCATATATTTT. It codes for CASSPRGGLGNTIYF.

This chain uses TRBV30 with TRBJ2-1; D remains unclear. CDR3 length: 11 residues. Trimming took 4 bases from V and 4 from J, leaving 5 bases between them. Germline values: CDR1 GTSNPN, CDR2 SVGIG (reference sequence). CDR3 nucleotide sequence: TGTGCCTGGATGGCTTACAATGAGCAGTTCTTC. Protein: CAWMAYNEQFF.

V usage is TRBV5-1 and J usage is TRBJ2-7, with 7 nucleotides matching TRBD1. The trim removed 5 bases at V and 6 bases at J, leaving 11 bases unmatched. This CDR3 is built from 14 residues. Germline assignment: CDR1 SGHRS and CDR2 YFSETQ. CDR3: CASSPPTGMGEQYF. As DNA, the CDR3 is TGCGCCAGCAGTCCCCCGACAGGGATGGGCGAGCAGTACTTC.

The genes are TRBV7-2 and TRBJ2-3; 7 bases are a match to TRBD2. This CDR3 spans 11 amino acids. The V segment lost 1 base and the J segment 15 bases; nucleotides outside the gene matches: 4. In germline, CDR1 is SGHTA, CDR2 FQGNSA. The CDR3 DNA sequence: TGTGCCAGCAGCTTAGGGGGACTACTCTATTTT. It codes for CASSLGGLLYF.

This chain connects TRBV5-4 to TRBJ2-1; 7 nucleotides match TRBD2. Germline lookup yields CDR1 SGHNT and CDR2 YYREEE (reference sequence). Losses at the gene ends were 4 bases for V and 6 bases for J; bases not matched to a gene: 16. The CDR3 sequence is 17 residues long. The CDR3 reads CASSQQMGEGPLNEQFF. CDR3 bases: TGTGCCAGCAGCCAACAGATGGGGGAGGGCCCTCTCAATGAGCAGTTCTTC.

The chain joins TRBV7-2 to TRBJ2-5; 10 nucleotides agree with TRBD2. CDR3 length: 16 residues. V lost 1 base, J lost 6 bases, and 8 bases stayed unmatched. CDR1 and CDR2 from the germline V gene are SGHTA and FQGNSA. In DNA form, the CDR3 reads TGTGCCAGCAGCTTAGAAAGCGGGGGGGTCTTGAAGACCCAGTACTTC. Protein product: CASSLESGGVLKTQYF. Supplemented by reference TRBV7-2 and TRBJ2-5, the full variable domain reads GAGVSQSPSNKVTEKGKDVELRCDPISGHTALYWYRQSLGQGLEFLIYFQGNSAPDKSGLPSDRFSAERTGGSVSTLTIQRTQQEDSAVYLCASSLESGGVLKTQYFGPGTRLLVL.

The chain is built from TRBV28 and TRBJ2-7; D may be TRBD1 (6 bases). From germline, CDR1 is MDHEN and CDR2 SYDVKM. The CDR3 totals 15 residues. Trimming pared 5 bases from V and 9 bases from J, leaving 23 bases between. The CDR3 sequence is CASSQSSGGLVVQYF. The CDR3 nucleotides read TGTGCCAGCAGTCAGTCTAGTGGGGGCTTGGTGGTGCAGTACTTC.

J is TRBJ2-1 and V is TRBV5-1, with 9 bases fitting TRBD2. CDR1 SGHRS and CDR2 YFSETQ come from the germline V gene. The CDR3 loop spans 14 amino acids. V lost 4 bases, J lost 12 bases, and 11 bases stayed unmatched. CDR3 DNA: TGCGCCAGCAGCCCGGGACTAGCCAACGGACGGCAGTTCTTC. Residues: CASSPGLANGRQFF.

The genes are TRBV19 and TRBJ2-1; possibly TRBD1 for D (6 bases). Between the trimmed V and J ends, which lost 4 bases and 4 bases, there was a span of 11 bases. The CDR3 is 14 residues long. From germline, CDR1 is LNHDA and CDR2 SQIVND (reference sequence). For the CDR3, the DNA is TGTGCCAGTAGTACCTCCGGACAGTACAATGAGCAGTTCTTC. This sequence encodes CASSTSGQYNEQFF.

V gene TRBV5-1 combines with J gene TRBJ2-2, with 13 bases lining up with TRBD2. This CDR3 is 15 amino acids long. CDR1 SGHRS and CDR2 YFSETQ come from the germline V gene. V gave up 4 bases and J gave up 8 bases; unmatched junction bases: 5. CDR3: CASSQGLAGTGELFF. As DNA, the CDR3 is TGCGCCAGCAGCCAGGGACTAGCGGGAACTGGGGAGCTGTTTTTT.

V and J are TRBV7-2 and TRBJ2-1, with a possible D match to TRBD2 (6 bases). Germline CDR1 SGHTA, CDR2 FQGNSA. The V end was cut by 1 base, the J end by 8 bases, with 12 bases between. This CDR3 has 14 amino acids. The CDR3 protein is CASSLGGTGDEQFF. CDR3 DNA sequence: TGTGCCAGCAGCTTAGGCGGGACGGGAGATGAGCAGTTCTTC.

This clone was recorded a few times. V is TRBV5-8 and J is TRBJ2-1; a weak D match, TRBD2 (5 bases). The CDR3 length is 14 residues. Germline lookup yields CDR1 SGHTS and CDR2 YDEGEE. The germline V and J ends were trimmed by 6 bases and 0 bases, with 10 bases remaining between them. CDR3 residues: CASNGGSSYNEQFF. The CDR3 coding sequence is TGTGCCAGCAACGGTGGGAGCTCCTACAATGAGCAGTTCTTC. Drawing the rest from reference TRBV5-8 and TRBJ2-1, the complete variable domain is EAGVTQSPTHLIKTRGQQATLRCSPISGHTSVYWYQQALGLGLQFLLWYDEGEERNRGNFPPRFSGRQFPNYSSELNVNALELEDSALYLCASNGGSSYNEQFFGPGTRLTVL.

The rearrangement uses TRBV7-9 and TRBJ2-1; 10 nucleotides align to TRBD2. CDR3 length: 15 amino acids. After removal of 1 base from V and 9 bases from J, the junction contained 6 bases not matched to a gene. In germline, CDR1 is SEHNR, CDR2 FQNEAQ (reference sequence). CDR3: CASSLGSGRTVEQFF. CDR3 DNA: TGTGCCAGCAGCTTAGGTAGCGGGAGGACGGTTGAGCAGTTCTTC. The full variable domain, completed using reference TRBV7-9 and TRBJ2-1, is DTGVSQNPRHKITKRGQNVTFRCDPISEHNRLYWYRQTLGQGPEFLTYFQNEAQLEKSRLLSDRFSAERPKGSFSTLEIQRTEQGDSAMYLCASSLGSGRTVEQFFGPGTRLTVL.

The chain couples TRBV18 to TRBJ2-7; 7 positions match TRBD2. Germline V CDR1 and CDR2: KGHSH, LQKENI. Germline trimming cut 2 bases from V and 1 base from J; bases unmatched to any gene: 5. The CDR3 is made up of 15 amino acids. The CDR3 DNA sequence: TGTGCCAGCTCACCATTGGCTAGCGGATCCTACGAGCAGTACTTC. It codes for CASSPLASGSYEQYF.

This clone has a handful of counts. The DNA of the CDR3 is TGTGCCAGCTCACCGACAGGGTCTGGAAACACCATATATTTT. It yields the protein CASSPTGSGNTIYF. The V and J genes are TRBV18 and TRBJ1-3, with 7 bases aligning to TRBD1. The CDR3 totals 14 residues. Trimming removed 3 bases from V and 1 base from J; junction bases left unmatched: 0. Germline assignment: CDR1 KGHSH and CDR2 LQKENI.

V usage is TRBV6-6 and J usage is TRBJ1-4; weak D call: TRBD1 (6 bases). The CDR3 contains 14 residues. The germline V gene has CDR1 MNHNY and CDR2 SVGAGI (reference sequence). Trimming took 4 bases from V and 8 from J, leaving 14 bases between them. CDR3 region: CASSFDRTDEKLFF. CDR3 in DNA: TGTGCCAGCAGTTTCGACAGGACGGACGAAAAACTGTTTTTT.

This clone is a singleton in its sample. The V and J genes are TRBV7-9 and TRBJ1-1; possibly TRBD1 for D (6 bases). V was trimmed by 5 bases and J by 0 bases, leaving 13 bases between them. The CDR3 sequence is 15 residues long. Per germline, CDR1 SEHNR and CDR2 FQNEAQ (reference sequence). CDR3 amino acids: CASSRRQEMNTEAFF. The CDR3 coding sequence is TGTGCCAGCAGCCGCAGACAGGAAATGAACACTGAAGCTTTCTTT.

DNA of the CDR3: TGTGCCAGCAGTCCTAGCGGAAGCTACAATGAGCAGTTCTTC. Translation gives CASSPSGSYNEQFF. V usage is TRBV2 and J usage is TRBJ2-1, with 7 bases aligning to TRBD2. CDR1 and CDR2 (germline): SNHLY, FYNNEI. After removal of 5 bases from V and 3 bases from J, the junction contained 4 bases not matched to a gene. The CDR3 sequence is 14 residues long.

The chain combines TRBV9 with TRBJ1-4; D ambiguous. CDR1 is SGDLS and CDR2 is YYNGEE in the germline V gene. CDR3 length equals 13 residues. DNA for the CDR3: TGTGCTTCTGCGGCTTCCATCGGTGAAAAACTGTTTTTT. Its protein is CASAASIGEKLFF.

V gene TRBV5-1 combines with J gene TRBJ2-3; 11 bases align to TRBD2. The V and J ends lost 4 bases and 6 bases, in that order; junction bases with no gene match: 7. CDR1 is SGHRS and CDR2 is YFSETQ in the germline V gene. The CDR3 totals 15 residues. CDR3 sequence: CASSPSGRPGDTQYF. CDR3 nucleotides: TGCGCCAGCAGCCCTAGCGGGAGGCCGGGTGATACGCAGTATTTT.

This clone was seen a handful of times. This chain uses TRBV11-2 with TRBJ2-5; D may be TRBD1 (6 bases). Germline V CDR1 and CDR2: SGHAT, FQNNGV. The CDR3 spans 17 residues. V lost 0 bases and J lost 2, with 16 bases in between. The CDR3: CASSLDSLGGFQETQYF. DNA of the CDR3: TGTGCCAGCAGCTTAGACTCCCTAGGGGGTTTTCAAGAGACCCAGTACTTC.

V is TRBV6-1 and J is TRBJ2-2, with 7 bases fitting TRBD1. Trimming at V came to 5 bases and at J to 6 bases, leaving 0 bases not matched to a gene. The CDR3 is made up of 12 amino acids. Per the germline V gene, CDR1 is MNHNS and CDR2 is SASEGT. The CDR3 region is CASSQGAGELFF. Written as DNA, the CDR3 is TGTGCCAGCAGTCAGGGGGCCGGGGAGCTGTTTTTT.